Presented here are 23 T cell receptor beta chains from one specimen sequenced in a study of radiotherapy plus CTLA-4 blockade in lung cancer. Sequencing was performed with immunoSEQ multiplex PCR; in TCRdb, only in-frame clones are kept and a portion is missing. Of around 80,000 clones listed, roughly 80% are singletons. The source material was peripheral blood, sampled from a patient treated with radiotherapy plus ipilimumab. These TCRs come from a human donor with non-small cell lung cancer whose response to radiotherapy plus ipilimumab could not be evaluated.

This clone showed up just a few times. The rearrangement joins TRBV5-8 to TRBJ1-2; D not resolved. The V gene lost 2 bases and the J gene lost 1 base, with 6 bases spanning the gap. Germline V gene sequence: CDR1 SGHTS, CDR2 YDEGEE. The CDR3 is made up of 13 amino acids. The CDR3 sequence is CASSFLNNYGYTF. The CDR3 DNA is TGTGCCAGCAGCTTCCTAAATAACTATGGCTACACCTTC.

The chain couples TRBV4-3 to TRBJ2-3; weak D call: TRBD1 (5 bases). This CDR3 comprises 16 residues. Germline V gene data show CDR1 as LGHNA and CDR2 as YSLEER. Trimming removed 1 base from V and 4 bases from J, with 15 bases in between. The CDR3 loop reads CASSQAVAKGADTQYF. The CDR3 region has the DNA TGCGCCAGCAGCCAAGCGGTCGCGAAAGGGGCAGATACGCAGTATTTT.

The genes are TRBV7-8 and TRBJ1-5; a weak D match, TRBD1 (6 bases). The CDR3 runs to 14 residues. The V gene's germline CDR1 is SGHVS and CDR2 FQNEAQ. Trimming pared 2 bases from V and 7 bases from J, leaving 12 bases between. The CDR3 region has the DNA TGTGCCAGCAGCTTATTGGACAGACGGCAGCCCCAGCATTTT. Its translation is CASSLLDRRQPQHF. Variable domain in full (rest from reference TRBV7-8 and TRBJ1-5): GAGVSQSPRYKVAKRGQDVALRCDPISGHVSLFWYQQALGQGPEFLTYFQNEAQLDKSGLPSDRFFAERPEGSVSTLKIQRTQQEDSAVYLCASSLLDRRQPQHFGDGTRLSIL.

The gene calls are TRBV19 and TRBJ2-5; 8 bases fit TRBD1. The CDR3 sequence is 15 residues long. CDR1 LNHDA and CDR2 SQIVND come from the germline V gene (reference sequence). V was pared by 1 base and J by 3 bases, with 4 bases of the junction left unmatched. The CDR3 is CASSIGDRTEETQYF. In DNA form, the CDR3 reads TGTGCCAGTAGTATAGGGGACAGGACTGAAGAGACCCAGTACTTC.

The rearrangement uses TRBV19 and TRBJ2-7; 8 positions match TRBD1. J gave up 6 bases and V 4 bases, and 5 bases lay outside the gene matches. CDR3 length: 13 amino acids. Germline V gene data show CDR1 as LNHDA and CDR2 as SQIVND (reference sequence). DNA of the CDR3: TGTGCCAGTAGTAGAACTACAGGGGGCGAGCAGTACTTC. As protein: CASSRTTGGEQYF.

V and J are TRBV28 and TRBJ1-1, with unresolved D. The CDR3 extends over 11 amino acids. V gave up 8 bases and J gave up 0 bases, with 4 bases separating them. From germline, CDR1 is MDHEN and CDR2 SYDVKM. The CDR3 sequence: CASAMNTEAFF. CDR3 nucleotides: TGTGCCAGCGCTATGAACACTGAAGCTTTCTTT.

This chain uses TRBV6-6 with TRBJ2-7; TRBD2 agrees at 8 bases. The CDR3 is 16 residues long. Trimming cost V 6 bases and J 0 bases; bases outside gene matches: 10. Germline V gene lookup returns CDR1 MNHNY and CDR2 SVGAGI (reference sequence). CDR3 in amino acids: CASRTSNRGGSYEQYF. Written as DNA, the CDR3 is TGTGCCAGCAGAACCTCTAATCGGGGGGGCTCCTACGAGCAGTACTTC.

The rearrangement links TRBV2 to TRBJ1-2, with a tentative D call TRBD1 (5 bases). Germline CDR1 and CDR2: SNHLY and FYNNEI. The ends were cut back, 6 bases at V and 4 bases at J, with 15 bases in the middle. The length of the CDR3 is 14 residues. The CDR3 here is CASRNFRAIYGYTF. CDR3 nucleotides: TGTGCCAGCAGGAATTTCAGGGCCATCTATGGCTACACCTTC. Together with reference TRBV2 and TRBJ1-2, the CDR3 gives the full variable domain: EPEVTQTPSHQVTQMGQEVILRCVPISNHLYFYWYRQILGQKVEFLVSFYNNEISEKSEIFDDQFSVERPDGSNFTLKIRSTKLEDSAMYFCASRNFRAIYGYTFGSGTRLTVV.

The chain uses TRBV23-1 and TRBJ2-5; 8 nucleotides align to TRBD1. TRBV23-1 is flagged as an ORF with uncertain function. This CDR3 is built from 19 residues. The ends lost 2 bases at V and 5 bases at J; junction bases unmatched: 19. The CDR3 spells CASSQPGIPDRVKLETQYF. CDR3 bases: TGCGCCAGCAGTCAACCCGGGATACCGGACAGGGTTAAATTGGAGACCCAGTACTTC.

The chain couples TRBV4-1 to TRBJ2-7, with 7 positions matching TRBD2. Trimming took 0 bases from V and 5 from J; bases not matched to a gene: 7. The CDR3 consists of 15 residues. CDR1 MGHRA and CDR2 YSYEKL come from the germline V gene. CDR3 DNA: TGCGCCAGCAGCCAAGAGGCTCGGGACTACCACGAGCAGTACTTC. It is translated as CASSQEARDYHEQYF.

The CDR3: CASSEGSGATYEQYF. The CDR3 coding sequence is TGTGCCAGCAGTGAAGGAAGCGGAGCCACCTACGAGCAGTACTTC. The chain employs TRBV6-1 and TRBJ2-7, with a possible D match to TRBD2 (5 bases). Trimming shortened V by 1 base and J by 2 bases, and 12 bases separated the two germline ends. The germline V gene encodes CDR1 MNHNS and CDR2 SASEGT. This CDR3 is 15 amino acids long.

This chain connects TRBV28 to TRBJ2-5, with a weak D call TRBD2 (7 bases). Germline V gene data show CDR1 as MDHEN and CDR2 as SYDVKM. Trimming pared 7 bases from V and 4 bases from J, leaving 19 bases between. The CDR3 length is 15 residues. Here the CDR3 DNA reads TGTGCCAGCAAAACTCCCGGGGGGCCGGGAGAGACCCAGTACTTC. This codes for CASKTPGGPGETQYF.

The CDR3 DNA is TGTGCCAGCAGTGAAAACCTTCTGCAGGGTCGAGAGCAGTACTTC. The encoded protein is CASSENLLQGREQYF. This chain joins TRBV6-1 and TRBJ2-7; weak D call: TRBD1 (5 bases). CDR1 is MNHNS and CDR2 is SASEGT in the germline V gene. The CDR3 consists of 15 residues. Trimming shortened V by 2 bases and J by 7 bases, and 18 bases separated the two germline ends.

The chain recombines TRBV15 with TRBJ1-3; 8 positions agree with TRBD1. V shed 1 base, J shed 4 bases, and the junction held 6 bases outside the gene matches. The length of the CDR3 is 16 residues. Germline CDR1 is LNHNV and CDR2 is YYDKDF (reference sequence). CDR3 amino acids: CATSRAQGVRGNTIYF. In DNA, the CDR3 is TGTGCCACCAGCAGAGCACAGGGGGTGAGGGGAAACACCATATATTTT.

CDR3 nucleotides: TGCGCCAGCAGCTTGATAGCGGGAGGCACCGGGGAGCTGTTTTTT. Protein product: CASSLIAGGTGELFF. This chain links TRBV5-1 with TRBJ2-2; 10 bases map to TRBD2. From germline, CDR1 is SGHRS and CDR2 YFSETQ. Unmatched junction bases numbered 1, after V lost 1 base and J lost 4 bases. CDR3 length equals 15 residues.

In its sample, this clone ranks as medium-sized. CDR3 residues: CASRQYGTGGNTEAFF. The CDR3 coding sequence is TGCGCCAGCAGACAGTACGGGACAGGGGGGAACACTGAAGCTTTCTTT. V and J are TRBV4-3 and TRBJ1-1, with 11 bases lining up with TRBD1. V shed 6 bases and J 1 base; nucleotides not matched to a gene: 7. The CDR3 sequence is 16 residues long. Germline values: CDR1 LGHNA, CDR2 YSLEER.

The J gene is TRBJ2-5, the V gene TRBV5-1, with 7 bases matching TRBD2. V was clipped by 0 bases and J by 5 bases; unmatched bases: 4. CDR3 length equals 14 residues. The germline V gene has CDR1 SGHRS and CDR2 YFSETQ. DNA of the CDR3: TGCGCCAGCAGCTTGGTAGGGAGGGAGGAGACCCAGTACTTC. This encodes CASSLVGREETQYF.

This sequence joins TRBV7-2 and TRBJ2-7; TRBD1 matches at 8 bases. V trimming: 5 bases; J trimming: 2 bases; junction bases outside the gene matches: 11. Germline CDR1 reads SGHTA; CDR2 reads FQGNSA. The length of the CDR3 is 16 residues. The CDR3 loop is CASSLLPGQATYEQYF. The CDR3 region has the DNA TGTGCCAGCAGCCTATTACCGGGACAGGCGACCTACGAGCAGTACTTC.

This clone showed up just a few times. The chain links TRBV2 to TRBJ1-5, with 7 nucleotides matching TRBD1. The ends lost 6 bases at V and 2 bases at J; junction bases unmatched: 10. Germline lookup yields CDR1 SNHLY and CDR2 FYNNEI. This CDR3 spans 16 amino acids. This CDR3 is CASRATRDRGNQPQHF. The CDR3 DNA sequence: TGTGCCAGCAGAGCAACCCGTGACAGGGGCAATCAGCCCCAGCATTTT.

The rearrangement links TRBV10-3 to TRBJ1-1; D possibly corresponds to TRBD1 (6 bases). V was shortened by 4 bases and J by 3 bases, with 9 bases between the two germline ends. This CDR3 region has 13 residues. The V gene's germline CDR1 is ENHRY and CDR2 SYGVKD. The CDR3 coding sequence is TGTGCCATCAGTGGGGGGCGGGACACTGAAGCTTTCTTT. It is translated as CAISGGRDTEAFF.

This clone has only a few counts. The chain has TRBV29-1 and TRBJ2-3; 10 bases match TRBD2. CDR1 is SQVTM and CDR2 is ANQGSEA in the germline V gene. The V gene end was trimmed by 3 bases and the J gene end by 7 bases; junction bases not matched to a gene: 13. The CDR3 length is 16 residues. The chain's CDR3 is CSVDELAGWGSNTQYF. The CDR3 DNA reads as TGCAGCGTTGATGAACTAGCGGGGTGGGGTTCGAATACGCAGTATTTT.

This clone turned up a few times. The V and J genes are TRBV6-5 and TRBJ2-7, with 7 bases that match TRBD1. V was clipped by 4 bases and J by 6 bases; unmatched bases: 12. Germline V gene sequence: CDR1 MNHEY, CDR2 SVGAGI. The CDR3 sequence is 15 residues long. The CDR3 loop is CASSLGTVPGGEQYF. Here the CDR3 DNA reads TGTGCCAGCAGTTTAGGGACAGTTCCGGGCGGCGAGCAGTACTTC.

This rearrangement joins TRBV28 to TRBJ2-2, with 8 bases identical to TRBD1. The germline gives CDR1 MDHEN, CDR2 SYDVKM. With 2 bases clipped from V and 6 bases from J, the junction kept 5 bases outside the gene matches. The CDR3 consists of 15 residues. DNA for the CDR3: TGTGCCAGCAGTTTAAAGACAGGGGTGGCCGGGGAGCTGTTTTTT. Translated, it gives CASSLKTGVAGELFF.